This T cell receptor beta chain is drawn from a study of T cells in narcolepsy. Here immunoSEQ multiplex PCR was the method, and the copy in TCRdb shows in-frame clones only, minus some. The repertoire holds roughly 20,000 clones, with roughly 80% as singletons. V lost 5 bases and J lost 5, with 27 bases in between. The length of the CDR3 is 18 residues. CDR1 and CDR2 from the germline V gene are SGHTA and FQGNSA. Study observations and caveats: In some patient and control memory CD4+ samples, autoreactive clones were absent. Comparing one patient's CSF and blood CD4+ clonotypes highlighted HCRT- and TRIB2-specific autoreactive clonotypes.

A note on this clone: As yet, its antigen is unknown.

Sequencing was carried out using memory (CD45RA-) CD4+ T cells from blood. The TCR originated in a human donor in good health. This sequence joins TRBV7-2 and TRBJ1-1; no definite D call. CDR3 protein: CASSQRTHGSDSQTEAFF. The CDR3 DNA follows: TGTGCCAGCAGCCAACGGACCCACGGTTCAGATAGCCAAACTGAAGCTTTCTTT.